A single sample gave rise to the 28 T cell receptor beta chains below, sequenced in a study of post-analysis software for immune sequencing data. General observations from the study: Relative to controls, patients had 5 or 6 TRBV segments at higher frequency, with TRBV5-6, TRBV5-1 and TRBV20-1 among these.

Their antigen targets remain unknown. Sequencing libraries made from TCR beta cDNA carried unique molecular identifiers. One entry per CDR3 protein, called by TCRdb with MiXCR from the PCR reads. The data show approximately 660,000 distinct CDR3 sequences, 55% to 60% seen once. The sequenced material came from blood. Receptors originate from a girl aged 2 to 10 with multiple sclerosis.

The gene calls are TRBV20-1 and TRBJ2-6; D perhaps matches TRBD2 (6 bases). The CDR3 has 17 residues. Between the trimmed V and J ends, which lost 0 bases and 0 bases, there was a span of 12 bases. Germline CDR1 and CDR2: DFQATT and SNEGSKA (reference sequence). Here the CDR3 reads CSARDRGVISGANVLTF. The CDR3 DNA sequence: TGCAGTGCTAGAGATCGCGGGGTCATCTCTGGGGCCAACGTCCTGACTTTC.

This clonotype was seen more than once but under ten times. V and J are TRBV20-1 and TRBJ2-7; D might be TRBD1 or TRBD2, each matching 6 bases. V lost 7 bases and J lost 3, with 16 bases in between. CDR1 and CDR2 (germline): DFQATT, SNEGSKA (reference sequence). The CDR3 is 13 amino acids. The DNA for the CDR3 is TGCAGTGTACCCAGCGAGGGGGGCTACGAGCAGTACTTC. Translated, it gives CSVPSEGGYEQYF.

The chain couples TRBV20-1 to TRBJ2-3; TRBD2 matches 10 bases. The junction had 5 bases not matched to a gene; V was cut back by 0 bases and J by 5 bases. The germline V gene encodes CDR1 DFQATT and CDR2 SNEGSKA (reference sequence). This CDR3 is built from 15 residues. The CDR3 sequence: CSAREPASGRDTQYF. CDR3 nucleotide sequence: TGCAGTGCTAGAGAGCCGGCTAGCGGGAGAGATACGCAGTATTTT.

This chain links TRBV9 with TRBJ2-3, with D perhaps TRBD1 (5 bases). The V end lost 1 base, the J end lost 4 bases, and 10 bases lay between the germline ends. Germline V CDR1 and CDR2: SGDLS, YYNGEE. The CDR3 totals 14 residues. CDR3 sequence reads: CASSVSTAPDTQYF. The CDR3 DNA reads as TGTGCCAGCAGCGTATCGACAGCCCCAGATACGCAGTATTTT.

For the CDR3, the DNA is TGTGCCAGCAGCTCCGAGTTGGGGAATCAGCCCCAGCATTTT. It specifies CASSSELGNQPQHF. V is TRBV7-2 and J is TRBJ1-5; D ambiguous. CDR1 SGHTA and CDR2 FQGNSA come from the germline V gene. This CDR3 region has 14 residues. The V gene lost 4 bases and the J gene lost 4 bases, with 11 bases spanning the gap.

This clonotype was detected a few times. The chain combines TRBV7-2 with TRBJ1-1, with 8 bases fitting TRBD1. This CDR3 contains 14 residues. V was clipped by 6 bases and J by 2 bases; unmatched bases: 5. CDR1 is SGHTA and CDR2 is FQGNSA in the germline V gene. This CDR3 reads CASSPDRGNTEAFF. The CDR3 nucleotides read TGTGCCAGCAGTCCTGACAGGGGTAACACTGAAGCTTTCTTT.

V and J are TRBV5-1 and TRBJ2-5, with D perhaps TRBD1 or TRBD2 (6 bases each). The end of the DNA is better explained by TRBJ2-7, so the J call may be wrong. Germline CDR1 and CDR2: SGHRS and YFSETQ. The CDR3 runs 13 residues. The CDR3 is CASSWAGGSEQYF. For the CDR3, the DNA is TGCGCCAGCAGCTGGGCCGGGGGCTCCGAGCAGTACTTC.

This chain uses TRBV5-1 with TRBJ2-7, with TRBD1 as a possible D gene (6 bases). Germline CDR1 and CDR2: SGHRS and YFSETQ. Between the trimmed V and J ends, which lost 4 bases and 4 bases, there was a span of 15 bases. This CDR3 comprises 14 residues. The DNA of the CDR3 is TGCGCCAGCAGCAGGGACACCGCAAGGTACGAGCAGTACTTC. This codes for CASSRDTARYEQYF.

The chain has TRBV20-1 and TRBJ2-7; D is unresolved. Trimming took off 1 base at V and 2 bases at J, with 12 bases between the two ends. Per the germline V gene, CDR1 is DFQATT and CDR2 is SNEGSKA (reference sequence). This CDR3 comprises 14 residues. The CDR3: CSARASTGAYEQYF. The CDR3 nucleotides read TGCAGTGCTAGAGCTTCTACCGGAGCCTACGAGCAGTACTTC.

The chain has TRBV20-1 and TRBJ2-3; 7 positions agree with TRBD2. CDR3 length: 15 residues. In germline, CDR1 is DFQATT, CDR2 SNEGSKA (reference sequence). J was trimmed by 2 bases and V by 5 bases; bases with no gene match: 10. This CDR3 reads CSASEWRGYTDTQYF. CDR3 nucleotides: TGCAGTGCTTCCGAGTGGCGGGGGTACACAGATACGCAGTATTTT.

This sequence joins TRBV7-3 and TRBJ2-1, with 8 bases identical to TRBD1. The J call may be in error: the DNA end matches TRBJ2-7 better. The CDR3 is 16 residues long. The germline V gene encodes CDR1 SGHTA and CDR2 FQGTGA. DNA for the CDR3: TGTGCCAGCAGCTTAACGGGACAGGCCCGCACCTACGAGCAGTACTTC. This translates into CASSLTGQARTYEQYF.

The chain is built from TRBV6-1 and TRBJ2-7; 8 nucleotides agree with TRBD1. From germline, CDR1 is MNHNS and CDR2 SASEGT. J was trimmed by 0 bases and V by 1 base; bases with no gene match: 5. The CDR3 runs 16 residues. The CDR3 DNA reads TGTGCCAGCAGTGAAGAGGGACAGGTGAGCTCCTACGAGCAGTACTTC. Translated, it gives CASSEEGQVSSYEQYF.

This clonotype was counted a single time. This chain links TRBV20-1 with TRBJ2-6; 8 bases line up with TRBD2. The CDR3 consists of 18 residues. The V and J ends lost 6 bases and 0 bases, in that order; junction bases with no gene match: 13. CDR1 is DFQATT, CDR2 SNEGSKA, per germline (reference sequence). The CDR3 here is CSAPREGTSSSGANVLTF. The DNA for the CDR3 is TGCAGTGCCCCACGGGAGGGAACGTCCAGCTCTGGGGCCAACGTCCTGACTTTC.

The gene calls are TRBV12-3 or TRBV12-4 and TRBJ1-1; 7 bases agree with TRBD1. The V and J ends lost 4 bases and 7 bases, in that order; junction bases with no gene match: 0. CDR3 length equals 11 residues. The CDR3 sequence: CASSSGGEAFF. The CDR3 DNA follows: TGTGCCAGCAGTTCAGGGGGTGAAGCTTTCTTT.

In DNA form, the CDR3 reads TGTGCCAGCAGCCAAGATTTCTTATACGAGCAGTACTTC. Residues: CASSQDFLYEQYF. The chain joins TRBV3-1 to TRBJ2-4, with D unresolved. The J call is uncertain, as TRBJ2-7 better fits the DNA end. The V gene's germline CDR1 is LGHDT and CDR2 YNNKEL (reference sequence). The CDR3 totals 13 residues.

V usage is TRBV7-6 and J usage is TRBJ2-5; 13 bases are a match to TRBD2. The junction had 13 bases not matched to a gene; V was cut back by 4 bases and J by 2 bases. Germline V gives CDR1 SGHVS, CDR2 FNYEAQ. The CDR3 runs to 19 residues. The CDR3: CASSSMTSGRSMGQETQYF. CDR3 bases: TGTGCCAGCAGCTCGATGACTAGCGGGAGGTCGATGGGGCAAGAGACCCAGTACTTC.

The V call is TRBV5-1, the J call TRBJ2-7, with a weak D call TRBD1 (6 bases). Germline CDR1 reads SGHRS; CDR2 reads YFSETQ. This CDR3 has 14 residues. V lost 5 bases and J lost 2, with 14 bases in between. DNA for the CDR3: TGCGCCAGCAGGGTTGGGACACCCGCCTACGAGCAGTACTTC. Translated: CASRVGTPAYEQYF.

This clonotype was detected a few times. The V and J genes are TRBV5-1 and TRBJ2-3; TRBD2 matches at 9 bases. The CDR3 loop spans 15 amino acids. V shed 2 bases, J shed 4 bases, and the junction held 5 bases outside the gene matches. Germline-derived CDR1 and CDR2 are SGHRS and YFSETQ. The CDR3 coding sequence is TGCGCCAGCAGCTTAGCGGGAGGCCGCTCAGATACGCAGTATTTT. The encoded protein is CASSLAGGRSDTQYF. The whole variable domain, filled in from reference TRBV5-1 and TRBJ2-3, reads KAGVTQTPRYLIKTRGQQVTLSCSPISGHRSVSWYQQTPGQGLQFLFEYFSETQRNKGNFPGRFSGRQFSNSRSEMNVSTLELGDSALYLCASSLAGGRSDTQYFGPGTRLTVL.

Concerning this clonotype: Relative to the germline gene, one junction end is altered; a read error may explain this. The chain has TRBV9 and TRBJ2-7; tentative D call: TRBD2 (6 bases). The CDR3 has 13 residues. Germline V gives CDR1 SGDLS, CDR2 YYNGEE. CDR3 sequence (DNA): TGTGCCAGCAACGTAGACGGGACTTACGAGCAGTACTTC. Its translation: CASNVDGTYEQYF.

This clonotype was recorded a few times. The chain joins TRBV10-3 to TRBJ2-7; 7 bases agree with TRBD1. The CDR3 sequence is 13 residues long. Germline trimming cut 8 bases from V and 0 bases from J; bases unmatched to any gene: 4. Germline V gives CDR1 ENHRY, CDR2 SYGVKD. Written as DNA, the CDR3 is TGTGCCATCTACCGACAGGGCTCCTACGAGCAGTACTTC. Translation gives CAIYRQGSYEQYF.

This rearrangement joins TRBV4-2 to TRBJ2-7; the D call may be TRBD1 or TRBD2 (5 bases each). Trimming left V 0 bases short and J 2 bases short, with 14 bases between. Germline loops: CDR1 LGHNA, CDR2 YNFKEQ. The CDR3 contains 16 residues. As DNA, the CDR3 is TGTGCCAGCAGCCAAGAGTGGGGGACGGGGACCTACGAGCAGTACTTC. Its translation is CASSQEWGTGTYEQYF.

The rearrangement joins TRBV5-1 to TRBJ2-3; weak D call: TRBD1 (7 bases). Per germline, CDR1 SGHRS and CDR2 YFSETQ. The CDR3 totals 14 residues. Trimming left V 8 bases short and J 0 bases short, with 13 bases between. CDR3 loop: CASRAGQSTDTQYF. The DNA of the CDR3 is TGCGCCAGTCGCGCGGGACAGAGCACAGATACGCAGTATTTT.

This chain uses TRBV5-1 with TRBJ2-7, with 12 bases identical to TRBD2. The CDR3 is 16 residues long. V trimming: 0 bases; J trimming: 6 bases; junction bases outside the gene matches: 7. Per the germline V gene, CDR1 is SGHRS and CDR2 is YFSETQ. For the CDR3, the DNA is TGCGCCAGCAGCTTGGGCCTAGCGGGAGGGCCGTCCGAGCAGTACTTC. It yields the protein CASSLGLAGGPSEQYF.

The V gene is TRBV5-1, the J gene TRBJ2-1; D gene unclear. Germline-derived CDR1 and CDR2 are SGHRS and YFSETQ. The V end lost 0 bases, the J end lost 4 bases, and 11 bases lay between the germline ends. CDR3 length equals 15 residues. The CDR3 DNA follows: TGCGCCAGCAGCTTGGTTGGGTTTGCTTACAATGAGCAGTTCTTC. Translated: CASSLVGFAYNEQFF.

V usage is TRBV7-6 and J usage is TRBJ2-4, with D perhaps matching TRBD1 or TRBD2 (6 bases each). The J call may be faulty, since TRBJ2-7 better matches the DNA end. Germline V gene lookup returns CDR1 SGHVS and CDR2 FNYEAQ. This CDR3 comprises 14 residues. The CDR3: CASSLEVGGYEQYF. The DNA for the CDR3 is TGTGCCAGCAGCTTAGAAGTAGGGGGGTACGAGCAGTACTTC.

The rearrangement joins TRBV6-6 to TRBJ2-2; 7 bases are shared with TRBD1. The length of the CDR3 is 15 residues. Looked up from germline, CDR1 is MNHNY and CDR2 is SVGAGI (reference sequence). With 6 bases clipped from V and 5 bases from J, the junction kept 9 bases outside the gene matches. CDR3: CASSRGSPGTGELFF. The DNA for the CDR3 is TGTGCCAGCAGCAGGGGGAGCCCTGGGACCGGGGAGCTGTTTTTT.

V and J are TRBV4-1 and TRBJ2-7; the D call may be TRBD1 or TRBD2 (5 bases each). Germline values: CDR1 MGHRA, CDR2 YSYEKL. The length of the CDR3 is 15 residues. V lost 4 bases, J lost 5 bases, and 18 bases lay in between. DNA of the CDR3: TGCGCCAGCAGCCTCCTAGGGACGTCCACAGACGAGCAGTACTTC. Translated, it gives CASSLLGTSTDEQYF.

The chain is built from TRBV5-1 and TRBJ2-1, with D maybe TRBD1 (5 bases). From germline, CDR1 is SGHRS and CDR2 YFSETQ. The V and J ends lost 6 bases and 8 bases respectively, with 15 bases between them. This CDR3 region has 13 residues. CDR3 region: CASTPQGLDEQFF. As DNA, the CDR3 is TGCGCCAGCACTCCCCAGGGCCTCGATGAGCAGTTCTTC.